The entry below gives a single T cell receptor beta chain sequence along with its context. Its antigen is undetermined. V gave up 3 bases and J gave up 2 bases, with 11 bases separating them. This CDR3 has 14 amino acids. Germline values: CDR1 SGHVS, CDR2 FQNEAQ. Unique molecular identifiers featured in how the TCRbeta library was prepared. TCRdb re-analysed the PCR reads in MiXCR, keeping a single row per CDR3 protein. Among about 830,000 distinct CDR3 sequences listed, 16% were seen once. These data are taken from a study of T-cell reconstitution after alpha-beta-depleted transplantation in children. Study-level results: One year post-transplant, T-cell counts and diversity were largely derived from T cells produced anew. Surviving recipient T cells and thymic progenitors underlay high day-60 TCRbeta diversity in some patients. Reportedly, only several hundred clones from non-depleted graft cells drove alpha-beta T-cell counts at about two months.

Sequences were derived from PBMCs, mostly from graft donor cells, sampled 360 days after TCRalphabeta/CD19-depleted stem cell transplant. The sequence was obtained from a male patient between 10 and 17 years old who had a stem cell transplant for acute lymphoblastic leukemia, so the T cells may come from the graft donor. The chain joins TRBV7-8 to TRBJ2-7; D remains ambiguous. The CDR3, as DNA: TGTGCCAGCAGCTTTGTGGGTGGAGCCTACGAGCAGTACTTC. Translating it yields CASSFVGGAYEQYF.